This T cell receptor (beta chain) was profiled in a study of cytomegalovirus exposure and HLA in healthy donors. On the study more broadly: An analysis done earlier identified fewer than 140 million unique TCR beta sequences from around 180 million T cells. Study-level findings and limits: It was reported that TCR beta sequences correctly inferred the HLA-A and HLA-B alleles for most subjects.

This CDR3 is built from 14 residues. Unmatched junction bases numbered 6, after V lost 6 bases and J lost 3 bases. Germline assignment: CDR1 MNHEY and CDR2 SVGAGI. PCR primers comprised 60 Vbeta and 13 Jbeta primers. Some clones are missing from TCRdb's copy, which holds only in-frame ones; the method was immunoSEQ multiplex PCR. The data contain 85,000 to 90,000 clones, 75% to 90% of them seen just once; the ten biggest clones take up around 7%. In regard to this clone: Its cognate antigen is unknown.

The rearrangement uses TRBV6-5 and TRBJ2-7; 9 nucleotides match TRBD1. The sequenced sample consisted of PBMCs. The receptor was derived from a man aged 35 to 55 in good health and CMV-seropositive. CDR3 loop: CASRPTGGSYEQYF. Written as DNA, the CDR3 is TGTGCCAGCAGACCCACAGGGGGCAGCTACGAGCAGTACTTC.